The 20 T cell receptor beta chains reported below all come from one sample, sequenced in a study of identifying expanded T cells in peripheral blood. Repertoires were generated with immunoSEQ multiplex PCR, while TCRdb's copy carries only in-frame clones and drops some. The data show about 85,000 clones, 88% seen once. Sequenced material: blood. These TCRs come from a person aged 18-70 years in good health.

The chain uses TRBV27 and TRBJ2-7, with D perhaps matching TRBD2 (6 bases). Trimming took off 6 bases at V and 2 bases at J, with 23 bases between the two ends. This CDR3 region has 17 residues. Germline CDR1 MNHEY, CDR2 SMNVEV (reference sequence). The CDR3 sequence: CASRVSGTPNGAYEQYF. The CDR3 region has the DNA TGTGCCAGCAGAGTATCAGGGACTCCCAACGGGGCCTACGAGCAGTACTTC.

The gene calls are TRBV7-2 and TRBJ2-5; D gene ambiguous. CDR1 is SGHTA, CDR2 FQGNSA, per germline. Trimming removed 0 bases from V and 5 bases from J, with 16 bases in between. The CDR3 has 16 amino acids. The CDR3 sequence: CASSLALGGRAETQYF. As DNA, the CDR3 is TGTGCCAGCAGCTTAGCGTTGGGTGGAAGGGCGGAGACCCAGTACTTC.

The rearrangement uses TRBV10-2 and TRBJ1-2, with 9 bases fitting TRBD1. The CDR3 spans 18 residues. Trimming at V came to 2 bases and at J to 1 base, leaving 11 bases not matched to a gene. Germline CDR1 reads WSHSY; CDR2 reads SAAADI. CDR3 sequence reads: CASSETGTGTSNNYGYTF. The CDR3 region has the DNA TGCGCCAGCAGTGAGACCGGGACAGGGACAAGTAATAACTATGGCTACACCTTC.

The rearrangement uses TRBV28 and TRBJ1-5; maybe TRBD1 (5 bases). From germline, CDR1 is MDHEN and CDR2 SYDVKM. The length of the CDR3 is 16 residues. Trimming shortened V by 2 bases and J by 3 bases, and 14 bases separated the two germline ends. The CDR3: CASSLVRGLLNQPQHF. CDR3 bases: TGTGCCAGCAGTTTAGTGAGGGGCTTACTCAATCAGCCCCAGCATTTT. Looking up the rest from reference TRBV28 and TRBJ1-5 gives the full variable domain: DVKVTQSSRYLVKRTGEKVFLECVQDMDHENMFWYRQDPGLGLRLIYFSYDVKMKEKGDIPEGYSVSREKKERFSLILESASTNQTSMYLCASSLVRGLLNQPQHFGDGTRLSIL.

The rearrangement joins TRBV18 to TRBJ1-1, with 8 positions matching TRBD1. Germline loops: CDR1 KGHSH, CDR2 LQKENI. V was clipped by 1 base and J by 8 bases; unmatched bases: 0. There are 12 residues in the CDR3. CDR3 residues: CASSPRTGEAFF. The CDR3 coding sequence is TGTGCCAGCTCACCACGGACAGGGGAAGCTTTCTTT. Combining the CDR3 with reference TRBV18 and TRBJ1-1 gives the whole variable domain NAGVMQNPRHLVRRRGQEARLRCSPMKGHSHVYWYRQLPEEGLKFMVYLQKENIIDESGMPKERFSAEFPKEGPSILRIQQVVRGDSAAYFCASSPRTGEAFFGQGTRLTVV.

The V call is TRBV5-1, the J call TRBJ2-2; D is possibly TRBD1 (7 bases). This CDR3 contains 14 residues. Germline CDR1 SGHRS, CDR2 YFSETQ. The germline V and J ends were trimmed by 4 bases and 4 bases, with 11 bases remaining between them. The CDR3 is CASSARGATGELFF. In nucleotides, the CDR3 is TGCGCCAGCAGCGCCAGGGGGGCCACCGGGGAGCTGTTTTTT.

This chain links TRBV10-3 with TRBJ2-7; D call uncertain. This CDR3 has 13 amino acids. The germline V gene has CDR1 ENHRY and CDR2 SYGVKD. Trimming took 4 bases from V and 5 from J, leaving 12 bases between them. CDR3 in amino acids: CAISAIDGNEQYF. The CDR3, as DNA: TGTGCCATCAGTGCAATTGACGGTAACGAGCAGTACTTC.

V and J are TRBV2 and TRBJ2-3; a weak D match, TRBD2 (5 bases). The V gene's germline CDR1 is SNHLY and CDR2 FYNNEI. V lost 11 bases to trimming and J lost 6 bases, with 15 bases between them. The CDR3 is 12 residues long. As DNA, the CDR3 is TGTGCCGATAGTTCTAGCCGGGATACGCAGTATTTT. Translating it yields CADSSSRDTQYF.

This clone has only a few counts. The chain couples TRBV5-4 to TRBJ1-6, with no clear D. V was trimmed by 4 bases and J by 8 bases, leaving 13 bases between them. Per germline, CDR1 SGHNT and CDR2 YYREEE (reference sequence). The CDR3 extends over 14 amino acids. CDR3 sequence reads: CASSTESRYSPLHF. The DNA for the CDR3 is TGTGCCAGCAGCACAGAGAGTAGGTATTCACCCCTCCACTTT.

The rearrangement joins TRBV11-2 to TRBJ2-1; 7 bases are a match to TRBD2. The junction had 8 bases not matched to a gene; V was cut back by 1 base and J by 5 bases. The CDR3 loop spans 16 amino acids. The V gene's germline CDR1 is SGHAT and CDR2 FQNNGV. In nucleotides, the CDR3 is TGTGCCAGCAGCTTAGTCGGGAGGCCAATCCACAATGAGCAGTTCTTC. It translates to CASSLVGRPIHNEQFF. The whole variable domain, remainder taken from reference TRBV11-2 and TRBJ2-1, is EAGVAQSPRYKIIEKRQSVAFWCNPISGHATLYWYQQILGQGPKLLIQFQNNGVVDDSQLPKDRFSAERLKGVDSTLKIQPAKLEDSAVYLCASSLVGRPIHNEQFFGPGTRLTVL.

This clone was observed once. The chain recombines TRBV4-2 with TRBJ1-3; D call uncertain. Germline CDR1 reads LGHNA; CDR2 reads YNFKEQ. The length of the CDR3 is 17 residues. Deletions cut 0 bases from V and 2 bases from J, with 14 bases between. The CDR3 loop is CASSQDPGLSAGNTIYF. The CDR3 DNA is TGTGCCAGCAGCCAAGATCCCGGATTATCTGCTGGAAACACCATATATTTT.

The V gene is TRBV5-1, the J gene TRBJ2-7; the D gene is possibly TRBD2 (6 bases). The V end lost 4 bases, the J end lost 5 bases, and 19 bases lay between the germline ends. The CDR3 extends over 15 amino acids. Germline assignment: CDR1 SGHRS and CDR2 YFSETQ. The CDR3 region is CASSPRGSQFDEQYF. In DNA form, the CDR3 reads TGCGCCAGCAGCCCCCGGGGGTCCCAGTTCGACGAGCAGTACTTC. The complete variable domain, with remaining parts taken from reference TRBV5-1 and TRBJ2-7, reads KAGVTQTPRYLIKTRGQQVTLSCSPISGHRSVSWYQQTPGQGLQFLFEYFSETQRNKGNFPGRFSGRQFSNSRSEMNVSTLELGDSALYLCASSPRGSQFDEQYFGPGTRLTVT.

This chain's CDR3 is CASSKPGHLREKLFF. CDR3 DNA sequence: TGTGCCAGCAGCAAACCCGGACACCTTAGGGAAAAACTGTTTTTT. J is TRBJ1-4 and V is TRBV6-6, with D perhaps TRBD1 (5 bases). The CDR3 loop spans 15 amino acids. The V gene's germline CDR1 is MNHNY and CDR2 SVGAGI (reference sequence). With 6 bases removed from V and 8 bases from J, the gap between germline ends came to 19 bases.

The chain links TRBV10-3 to TRBJ1-2; D is possibly TRBD1 (5 bases). Germline V gives CDR1 ENHRY, CDR2 SYGVKD. This CDR3 is 14 amino acids long. Trimming stripped 9 bases from V and 0 bases from J, with 14 bases between. This CDR3 is CAIAGTAANYGYTF. The CDR3 DNA reads TGTGCCATAGCAGGGACCGCGGCTAACTATGGCTACACCTTC.

This clone was seen only a few times. V is TRBV28 and J is TRBJ1-5; the D is unclear. The CDR3 consists of 12 residues. Trimming stripped 4 bases from V and 10 bases from J, with 11 bases between. Germline V gene lookup returns CDR1 MDHEN and CDR2 SYDVKM. CDR3 sequence reads: CASSSMEQPQHF. In nucleotides, the CDR3 is TGTGCCAGCAGTTCCATGGAGCAACCCCAGCATTTT.

This rearrangement joins TRBV19 to TRBJ2-4, with D perhaps given as TRBD1 or TRBD2 (6 bases each). V lost 8 bases and J lost 7, with 15 bases in between. CDR3 length: 13 amino acids. Germline CDR1 and CDR2: LNHDA and SQIVND (reference sequence). CDR3 sequence reads: CASEPGAGNIQYF. CDR3 nucleotide sequence: TGTGCCAGTGAACCGGGGGCCGGTAACATTCAGTACTTC.

The V and J genes are TRBV10-1 and TRBJ2-3; the D gene is possibly TRBD2 (5 bases). The CDR3 consists of 14 residues. Germline CDR1 and CDR2: WNHNN and SYGVQD (reference sequence). V was cut by 8 bases and J by 0 bases, with 12 bases left in between. CDR3 loop: CASSDLLSTDTQYF. Here the CDR3 DNA reads TGCGCCAGCTCGGACTTACTCAGCACAGATACGCAGTATTTT.

The genes are TRBV5-4 and TRBJ2-4, with 7 bases identical to TRBD1. V dropped 0 bases and J dropped 16; count of bases not matched to a gene: 7. This CDR3 is built from 12 residues. Germline lookup yields CDR1 SGHNT and CDR2 YYREEE (reference sequence). CDR3 protein: CASSLEGALVYF. The CDR3 DNA reads as TGTGCCAGCAGCTTGGAGGGGGCGCTGGTCTACTTC. Based on the CDR3 plus reference TRBV5-4 and TRBJ2-4, the full variable domain is ETGVTQSPTHLIKTRGQQVTLRCSSQSGHNTVSWYQQALGQGPQFIFQYYREEENGRGNFPPRFSGLQFPNYSSELNVNALELDDSALYLCASSLEGALVYFGAGTRLSVL.

This sequence joins TRBV7-2 and TRBJ2-7; the D gene could be TRBD1 or TRBD2 (5 bases each). This CDR3 spans 16 amino acids. The V gene lost 0 bases and the J gene lost 7 bases, with 19 bases spanning the gap. CDR1 and CDR2 (germline): SGHTA, FQGNSA. The CDR3, as DNA: TGTGCCAGCAGCTTAGCCCCCGGGGACCTCCTGGTAGAGCAGTACTTC. This codes for CASSLAPGDLLVEQYF.

This clone was seen a single time. The genes are TRBV5-4 and TRBJ2-3, with 10 positions matching TRBD1. After removal of 1 base from V and 5 bases from J, the junction contained 4 bases not matched to a gene. Germline CDR1 and CDR2: SGHNT and YYREEE (reference sequence). The CDR3 totals 15 residues. CDR3 DNA: TGTGCCAGCAGCTTGAGACAGGGGGCGATAGATACGCAGTATTTT. Residues: CASSLRQGAIDTQYF.